The entry that follows covers one T cell receptor (beta chain) sequence. No cognate antigen has been identified for it. It has no much larger one-base neighbor in the sample; base qualities were not kept. CDR1 MDHEN and CDR2 SYDVKM were looked up in the germline V gene. The junction shows trimming of 5 bases on V and 7 bases on J, plus 17 bases between the germline ends. The CDR3 measures 14 amino acids from cysteine to phenylalanine. Of all the DNA, just the CDR3 is kept, 42 bases in frame from base 1. This sample is part of a study of post-analysis software for immune sequencing data (dated by TCRdb to 2015 to 2017). In the study overall: The recorded disease courses included relapsing-remitting, secondary progressive and progressive-relapsing multiple sclerosis, and some patients had no subtype annotation. The multiple sclerosis patient repertoires were compared with ten to eleven previously published healthy control repertoires from donors aged about 6 to 26 years. A subset of samples was prepared in parallel using single-end sample barcoding, then pooled and co-amplified after Illumina adapter ligation.

The method was PCR. Sequencing used an Illumina HiSeq 2500. To reduce PCR and sequencing biases, unique molecular identifiers were built into the TCR beta cDNA libraries. Every 1 to 10 million input T cells yielded roughly 0.5 million cDNA molecules, meaning each molecule approximated one T cell. Patient libraries were prepared and sequenced with the same protocol used for the earlier healthy control dataset. Within a given batch, samples were prepared together, multiplexed and sequenced on the same HiSeq lane. In the authors' own workflow: MIGEC was used to process the raw barcoded reads, and molecular identifier groups with only a single read were discarded before consensus assembly and CDR3 extraction. Clonotype tables were post-analysed with VDJtools, normalizing diversity by down-sampling all datasets to the smallest sample size. Repertoire overlap clustering matched CDR3 amino acid but not nucleotide sequences to correct batch-related cross-sample contamination. The raw public reads went through TCRdb reprocessing: fastp at Q25, MiXCR clone calling, in-frame beta chains kept. Rows matching on CDR3 protein sequence are summarized as one entry with the most common DNA and genes. V and J calls and clone size were set by TCRdb, not the authors. A total of roughly 700,000 distinct CDR3 sequences appear in this sample, about 27% of them only once. The ten largest clones add up to more than 0.45% of the sample.

To demonstrate the VDJtools post-analysis software, TCR beta repertoires were profiled from the peripheral blood of 10 to 15 young patients with multiple sclerosis. The multiple sclerosis patients were children and adolescents between about 6 and 15 years of age. Findings and caveats that apply to the study as a whole: Strong co-clustering of samples prepared in the same batch was shown by direct clustering with F measure, prompting a batch-effect correction. Four to six TRBV segments, including TRBV5-6, TRBV5-1 and TRBV20-1, were significantly more frequent in patients than controls. The control group was slightly older than the multiple sclerosis patient group. Significantly lower normalized Chao1 diversity was found in multiple sclerosis patients than in controls, suggesting substantial peripheral T-cell clonal expansion.

This receptor was identified in a girl between 5 and 17 years old with multiple sclerosis. Sequencing was carried out using blood. The chain joins TRBV28 to TRBJ2-5; perhaps TRBD2 is the D gene, with 5 bases matching. The CDR3 region has the sequence CASSPRDLLGTQYF. The bases read TGTGCCAGCAGTCCGAGGGATCTGCTAGGGACCCAGTACTTC.